The source of this TCR beta chain is a study of blood T cell repertoires in COVID-19. As for the study in general: Both acute and convalescent COVID-19 samples were obtained from the United States, Italy and Spain.

The data were produced by immunoSEQ multiplex PCR, yet TCRdb's version contains in-frame clones alone and is incomplete. The sample records some 140,000 clones, about 86% being singletons. Germline loops: CDR1 SGHVS, CDR2 FNYEAQ. Trimming removed 5 bases from V and 8 bases from J; junction bases left unmatched: 9. The CDR3 spans 14 residues. Sequenced input: peripheral blood. The rearrangement links TRBV7-6 to TRBJ2-1, with 7 positions matching TRBD2. The sequence was obtained from a woman aged 45-59 years who had recovered from COVID-19. The CDR3 region has the DNA TGTGCCAGCAGCCTATGGGAGGGACTGGATGAGCAGTTCTTC. Translating it yields CASSLWEGLDEQFF.